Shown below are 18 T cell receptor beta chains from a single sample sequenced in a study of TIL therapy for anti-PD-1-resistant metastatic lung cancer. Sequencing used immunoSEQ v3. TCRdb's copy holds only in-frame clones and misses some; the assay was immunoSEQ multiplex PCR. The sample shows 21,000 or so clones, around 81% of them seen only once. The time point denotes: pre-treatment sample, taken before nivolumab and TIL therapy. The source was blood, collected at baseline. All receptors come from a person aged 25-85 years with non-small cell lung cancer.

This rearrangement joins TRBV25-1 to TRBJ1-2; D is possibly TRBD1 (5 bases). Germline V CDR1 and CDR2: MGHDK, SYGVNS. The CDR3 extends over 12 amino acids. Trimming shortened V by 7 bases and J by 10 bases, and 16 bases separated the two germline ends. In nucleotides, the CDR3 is TGTGCCAGCAACCAGGGAAAGGGTGACTACACCTTC. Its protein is CASNQGKGDYTF.

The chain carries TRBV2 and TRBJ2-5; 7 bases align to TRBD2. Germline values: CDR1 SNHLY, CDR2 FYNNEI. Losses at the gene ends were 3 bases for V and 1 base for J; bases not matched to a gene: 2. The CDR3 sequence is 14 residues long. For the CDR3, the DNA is TGTGCCAGCAGTGACTGGGAGGGCCAAGAGACCCAGTACTTC. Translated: CASSDWEGQETQYF.

This CDR3 is CASSPQLVAWGNTEAFF. CDR3 coding DNA: TGTGCCAGCAGCCCGCAGTTGGTTGCTTGGGGAAACACTGAAGCTTTCTTT. The V call is TRBV7-8, the J call TRBJ1-1; D unclear. This CDR3 contains 17 residues. The V gene lost 5 bases and the J gene lost 2 bases, with 21 bases spanning the gap. Per the germline V gene, CDR1 is SGHVS and CDR2 is FQNEAQ.

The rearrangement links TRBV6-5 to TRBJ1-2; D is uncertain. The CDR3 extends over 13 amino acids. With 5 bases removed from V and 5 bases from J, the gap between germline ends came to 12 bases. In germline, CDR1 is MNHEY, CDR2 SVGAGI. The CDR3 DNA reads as TGTGCCAGCAGTGAGACTGTAAGATATGGCTACACCTTC. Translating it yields CASSETVRYGYTF.

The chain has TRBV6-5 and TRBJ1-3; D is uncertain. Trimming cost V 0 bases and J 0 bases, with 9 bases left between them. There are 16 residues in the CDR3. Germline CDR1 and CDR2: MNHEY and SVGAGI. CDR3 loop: CASSYSAGSSGNTIYF. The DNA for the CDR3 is TGTGCCAGCAGTTACTCGGCAGGCAGCTCTGGAAACACCATATATTTT.

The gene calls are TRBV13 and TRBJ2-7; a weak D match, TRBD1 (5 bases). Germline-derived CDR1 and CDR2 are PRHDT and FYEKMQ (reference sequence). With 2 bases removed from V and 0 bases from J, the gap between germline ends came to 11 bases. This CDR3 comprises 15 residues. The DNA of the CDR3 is TGTGCCAGCAGCTTAAAAACAGGTCTCTCCTACGAGCAGTACTTC. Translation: CASSLKTGLSYEQYF. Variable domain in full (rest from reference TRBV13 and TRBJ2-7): AAGVIQSPRHLIKEKRETATLKCYPIPRHDTVYWYQQGPGQDPQFLISFYEKMQSDKGSIPDRFSAQQFSDYHSELNMSSLELGDSALYFCASSLKTGLSYEQYFGPGTRLTVT.

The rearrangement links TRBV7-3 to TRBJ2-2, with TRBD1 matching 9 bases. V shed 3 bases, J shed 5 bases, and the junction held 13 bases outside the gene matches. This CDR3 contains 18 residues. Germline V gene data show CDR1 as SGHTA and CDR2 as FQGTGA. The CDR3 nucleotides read TGTGCCAGCAGCTTCGCCCCCCGCGGGACAGGGCGGACCGGGGAGCTGTTTTTT. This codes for CASSFAPRGTGRTGELFF.

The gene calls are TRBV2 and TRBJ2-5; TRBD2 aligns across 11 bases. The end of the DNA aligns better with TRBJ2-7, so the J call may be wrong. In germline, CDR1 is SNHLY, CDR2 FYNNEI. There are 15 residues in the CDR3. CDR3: CASIPTGTSGYEQYF. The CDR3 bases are TGTGCCAGCATCCCAACCGGGACTAGCGGTTACGAGCAGTACTTC.

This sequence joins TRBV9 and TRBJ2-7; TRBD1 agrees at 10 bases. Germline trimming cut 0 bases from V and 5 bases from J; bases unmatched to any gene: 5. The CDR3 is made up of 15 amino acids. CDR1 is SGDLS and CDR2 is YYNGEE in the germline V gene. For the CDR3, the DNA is TGTGCCAGCAGCGTAGGGGGACAGGGGAACCACGAGCAGTACTTC. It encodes CASSVGGQGNHEQYF.

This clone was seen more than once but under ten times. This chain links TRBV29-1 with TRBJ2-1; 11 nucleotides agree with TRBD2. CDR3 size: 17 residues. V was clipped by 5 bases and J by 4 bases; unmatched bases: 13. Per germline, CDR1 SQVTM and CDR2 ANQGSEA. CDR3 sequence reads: CSVSGLAARRLYNEQFF. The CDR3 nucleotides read TGCAGCGTTTCGGGACTAGCGGCCCGACGCCTGTACAATGAGCAGTTCTTC.

The DNA for the CDR3 is TGTGCCAGCAGCCAAGAAGGGCTAGCGGGGGGGCTAGCCAAAAACATTCAGTACTTC. Translation gives CASSQEGLAGGLAKNIQYF. This rearrangement joins TRBV4-2 to TRBJ2-4, with 12 bases identical to TRBD2. CDR1 and CDR2 from the germline V gene are LGHNA and YNFKEQ. V trimming: 0 bases; J trimming: 0 bases; junction bases outside the gene matches: 6. The CDR3 loop spans 19 amino acids.

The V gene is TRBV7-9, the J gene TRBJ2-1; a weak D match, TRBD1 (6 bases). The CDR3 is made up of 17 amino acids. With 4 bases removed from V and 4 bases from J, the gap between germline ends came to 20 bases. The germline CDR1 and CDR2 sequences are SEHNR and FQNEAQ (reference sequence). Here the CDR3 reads CASSYQTGAGLYNEQFF. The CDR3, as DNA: TGTGCCAGCAGCTACCAGACAGGCGCCGGGCTGTACAATGAGCAGTTCTTC.

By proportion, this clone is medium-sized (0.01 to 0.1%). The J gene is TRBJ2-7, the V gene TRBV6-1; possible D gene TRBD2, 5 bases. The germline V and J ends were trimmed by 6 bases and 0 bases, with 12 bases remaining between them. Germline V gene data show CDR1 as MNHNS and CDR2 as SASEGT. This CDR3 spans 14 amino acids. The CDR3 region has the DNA TGTGCCAGCAGAGACTACCAGAGCTCCTACGAGCAGTACTTC. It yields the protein CASRDYQSSYEQYF.

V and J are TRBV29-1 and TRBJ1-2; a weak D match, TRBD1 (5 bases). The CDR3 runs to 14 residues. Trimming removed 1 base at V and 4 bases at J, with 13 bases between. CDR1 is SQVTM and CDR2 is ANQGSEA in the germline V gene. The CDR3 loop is CSVEGRAGPYGYTF. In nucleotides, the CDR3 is TGCAGCGTTGAAGGACGGGCAGGGCCCTATGGCTACACCTTC.

The CDR3 spells CASSLSLAAGGATEAFF. CDR3 bases: TGTGCCAGCAGTTTGAGTCTCGCAGCCGGGGGGGCCACGGAAGCTTTCTTT. The chain employs TRBV27 and TRBJ1-1, with D perhaps matching TRBD1 (6 bases). With 3 bases removed from V and 8 bases from J, the gap between germline ends came to 25 bases. The CDR3 is made up of 17 amino acids. Looked up from germline, CDR1 is MNHEY and CDR2 is SMNVEV (reference sequence).

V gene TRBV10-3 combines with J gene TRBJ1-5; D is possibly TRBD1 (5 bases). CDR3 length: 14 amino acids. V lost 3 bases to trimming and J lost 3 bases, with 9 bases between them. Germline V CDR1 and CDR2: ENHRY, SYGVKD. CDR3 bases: TGTGCCATCAGTGACGACAGCATCAATCAGCCCCAGCATTTT. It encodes CAISDDSINQPQHF.

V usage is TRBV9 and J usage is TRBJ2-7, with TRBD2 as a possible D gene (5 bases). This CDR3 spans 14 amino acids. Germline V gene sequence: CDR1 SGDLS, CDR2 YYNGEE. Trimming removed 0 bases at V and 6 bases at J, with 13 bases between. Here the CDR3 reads CASSVGPGRGEQYF. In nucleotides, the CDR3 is TGTGCCAGCAGCGTAGGGCCAGGACGGGGCGAGCAGTACTTC. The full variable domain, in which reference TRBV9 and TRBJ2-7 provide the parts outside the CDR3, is DSGVTQTPKHLITATGQRVTLRCSPRSGDLSVYWYQQSLDQGLQFLIQYYNGEERAKGNILERFSAQQFPDLHSELNLSSLELGDSALYFCASSVGPGRGEQYFGPGTRLTVT.

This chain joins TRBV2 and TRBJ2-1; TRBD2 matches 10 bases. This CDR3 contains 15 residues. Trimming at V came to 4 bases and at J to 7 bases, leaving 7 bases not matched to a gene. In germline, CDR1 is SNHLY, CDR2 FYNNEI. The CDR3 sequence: CASSGVLAGSNEQFF. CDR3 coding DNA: TGTGCCAGCAGTGGGGTACTAGCGGGGTCGAATGAGCAGTTCTTC.